Below are 16 T cell receptor beta chains sequenced from a single sample in a study of blood T cells in healthy people across ages. It was with a sample-barcoded 5' primer and a J-beta primer mix that a second PCR of about 7 to 12 cycles was run. TCRdb independently ran MiXCR on the 5' RACE reads; one entry per CDR3 protein. The sample includes 650,000 to 700,000 distinct CDR3 sequences, over 40% seen only once; the top ten take about 13%. The sample was blood. The receptors come from a woman aged 80 or over in good health.

This clonotype was observed many times. The chain uses TRBV28 and TRBJ2-4, with 9 bases identical to TRBD1. The junction had 4 bases not matched to a gene; V was cut back by 5 bases and J by 8 bases. The CDR3 totals 13 residues. Germline CDR1 MDHEN, CDR2 SYDVKM. This CDR3 reads CASSRTGADIQYF. The CDR3 DNA reads as TGTGCCAGCAGTCGGACAGGGGCGGACATTCAGTACTTC. The whole variable domain, filled in from reference TRBV28 and TRBJ2-4, reads DVKVTQSSRYLVKRTGEKVFLECVQDMDHENMFWYRQDPGLGLRLIYFSYDVKMKEKGDIPEGYSVSREKKERFSLILESASTNQTSMYLCASSRTGADIQYFGAGTRLSVL.

On this clonotype: At one of its ends the junction is not consistent with the germline gene, which may arise from a read error. V usage is TRBV6-2 or TRBV6-3 and J usage is TRBJ2-7; a possible D gene is TRBD2 (6 bases). Germline V CDR1 and CDR2: MNHEY, SVGEGT. The CDR3 contains 12 residues. CDR3 sequence: CAGSYGGYEQYF. DNA of the CDR3: TGTGCCGGCAGTTACGGGGGTTACGAGCAGTACTTC.

Points on this clonotype: This may be a read error, as it is one base from a much larger clone. V gene TRBV5-1 combines with J gene TRBJ2-7; 7 nucleotides match TRBD1. J was trimmed by 2 bases and V by 2 bases; bases with no gene match: 1. Germline V gene lookup returns CDR1 SGHRS and CDR2 YFSETQ. CDR3 length: 13 residues. CDR3 region: CASSFGQAYEQYF. The CDR3 DNA is TGCGCCAGCAGCTTTGGACAGGCCTACGAGCAGTACTTC.

The chain carries TRBV6-1 and TRBJ1-5, with unresolved D. Trimming took off 8 bases at V and 4 bases at J, with 9 bases between the two ends. The CDR3 consists of 12 residues. In germline, CDR1 is MNHNS, CDR2 SASEGT. The CDR3 sequence: CASPTGNQPQHF. The CDR3 coding sequence is TGTGCCAGCCCGACCGGGAATCAGCCCCAGCATTTT.

In this sample, this clonotype turned up many times. This chain links TRBV6-5 with TRBJ1-2; D unclear. The V end lost 9 bases, the J end lost 0 bases, and 14 bases lay between the germline ends. The CDR3 extends over 14 amino acids. CDR1 MNHEY and CDR2 SVGAGI come from the germline V gene. DNA of the CDR3: TGTGCCAGTAAATATACGGAGCCTAACTATGGCTACACCTTC. Amino acids: CASKYTEPNYGYTF.

A few counts support this clonotype. This sequence joins TRBV20-1 and TRBJ2-7; the D gene is possibly TRBD1 (6 bases). Germline V lookup: CDR1 DFQATT, CDR2 SNEGSKA (reference sequence). This CDR3 spans 15 amino acids. Trimming took 6 bases from V and 3 from J, leaving 21 bases between them. The CDR3 spells CSAYDRSGDYYEQYF. As DNA, the CDR3 is TGCAGTGCATATGACAGGTCAGGAGACTACTACGAGCAGTACTTC.

Details on this clonotype: A much larger clonotype is one base distant, so this may be a read error. This chain links TRBV7-2 with TRBJ2-1, with 9 bases that match TRBD2. Per the germline V gene, CDR1 is SGHTA and CDR2 is FQGNSA. The CDR3 totals 16 residues. The ends lost 5 bases at V and 8 bases at J; junction bases unmatched: 13. The CDR3 nucleotides read TGTGCCAGCAGCCCCTGGCGAGCGGGAGGTTACGATGAGCAGTTCTTC. This codes for CASSPWRAGGYDEQFF.

The J gene is TRBJ1-6, the V gene TRBV20-1; unclear D gene. This CDR3 has 16 residues. V was pared by 1 base and J by 0 bases, with 10 bases between. Germline CDR1 is DFQATT and CDR2 is SNEGSKA (reference sequence). The CDR3 coding sequence is TGCAGTGCTAGAGCCACCCTTGGCTCCTATAATTCACCCCTCCACTTT. The encoded protein is CSARATLGSYNSPLHF.

The V gene is TRBV5-1, the J gene TRBJ2-1; D perhaps matches TRBD1 (5 bases). In germline, CDR1 is SGHRS, CDR2 YFSETQ. The CDR3 spans 14 residues. Trimming took 4 bases from V and 6 from J, leaving 14 bases between them. CDR3 region: CASSPGSTVNEQFF. The CDR3, as DNA: TGCGCCAGCAGCCCCGGGTCGACAGTCAATGAGCAGTTCTTC.

The V call is TRBV7-2, the J call TRBJ2-7; 7 bases line up with TRBD2. The length of the CDR3 is 16 residues. Germline CDR1 and CDR2: SGHTA and FQGNSA. J was trimmed by 5 bases and V by 2 bases; bases with no gene match: 12. The CDR3 region has the DNA TGTGCCAGCAGCTTAAATGGCGGGAGATCTTCACACGAGCAGTACTTC. Translating gives CASSLNGGRSSHEQYF.

The J gene is TRBJ1-2, the V gene TRBV7-2; D is ambiguous. The CDR3 is 14 amino acids. Germline-derived CDR1 and CDR2 are SGHTA and FQGNSA. Trimming took 5 bases from V and 4 from J, leaving 14 bases between them. The CDR3 loop reads CASSPAGQAYGYTF. The CDR3 DNA follows: TGTGCCAGCAGCCCCGCGGGCCAGGCCTATGGCTACACCTTC.

The V and J genes are TRBV15 and TRBJ2-1; 11 positions agree with TRBD2. CDR3 length: 17 amino acids. Germline loops: CDR1 LNHNV, CDR2 YYDKDF (reference sequence). V shed 2 bases and J 7 bases; nucleotides not matched to a gene: 10. The CDR3: CATSRRSTSGERNEQFF. Written as DNA, the CDR3 is TGTGCCACCAGCAGAAGATCGACTAGCGGGGAGCGGAATGAGCAGTTCTTC.

This clonotype was detected ten times or more. V and J are TRBV6-6 and TRBJ2-2; tentative D call: TRBD2 (6 bases). The CDR3 runs 15 residues. CDR1 is MNHNY, CDR2 SVGAGI, per germline (reference sequence). Trimming removed 3 bases at V and 4 bases at J, with 12 bases between. The CDR3 coding sequence is TGTGCCAGCAGTTATCCTTCCGGGGGCACCGGGGAGCTGTTTTTT. This sequence encodes CASSYPSGGTGELFF.

The chain recombines TRBV7-9 with TRBJ1-2; 8 bases map to TRBD1. Germline values: CDR1 SEHNR, CDR2 FQNEAQ (reference sequence). This CDR3 comprises 13 residues. The J segment lost 7 bases and the V segment lost 1 base, leaving 2 bases of the junction unmatched. This CDR3 is CASSLGDRTGYTF. DNA of the CDR3: TGTGCCAGCAGCTTAGGGGACAGGACTGGCTACACCTTC.

The chain couples TRBV7-6 to TRBJ2-5; possibly TRBD2 for D (6 bases). The J call could be wrong; TRBJ2-7 is a better fit for the DNA end. CDR3 length: 15 amino acids. Germline assignment: CDR1 SGHVS and CDR2 FNYEAQ. CDR3: CASSSGPGELCEQYF. The CDR3 region has the DNA TGTGCCAGCAGCTCGGGACCGGGGGAGCTCTGCGAGCAGTACTTC.

The J gene is TRBJ2-7, the V gene TRBV7-2, with 9 bases aligning to TRBD1. CDR1 and CDR2 (germline): SGHTA, FQGNSA. The J segment lost 4 bases and the V segment lost 4 bases, leaving 8 bases of the junction unmatched. This CDR3 region has 15 residues. The CDR3 spells CASSYTGGAGYEQYF. CDR3 in DNA: TGTGCCAGCAGCTATACAGGGGGCGCGGGATACGAGCAGTACTTC.